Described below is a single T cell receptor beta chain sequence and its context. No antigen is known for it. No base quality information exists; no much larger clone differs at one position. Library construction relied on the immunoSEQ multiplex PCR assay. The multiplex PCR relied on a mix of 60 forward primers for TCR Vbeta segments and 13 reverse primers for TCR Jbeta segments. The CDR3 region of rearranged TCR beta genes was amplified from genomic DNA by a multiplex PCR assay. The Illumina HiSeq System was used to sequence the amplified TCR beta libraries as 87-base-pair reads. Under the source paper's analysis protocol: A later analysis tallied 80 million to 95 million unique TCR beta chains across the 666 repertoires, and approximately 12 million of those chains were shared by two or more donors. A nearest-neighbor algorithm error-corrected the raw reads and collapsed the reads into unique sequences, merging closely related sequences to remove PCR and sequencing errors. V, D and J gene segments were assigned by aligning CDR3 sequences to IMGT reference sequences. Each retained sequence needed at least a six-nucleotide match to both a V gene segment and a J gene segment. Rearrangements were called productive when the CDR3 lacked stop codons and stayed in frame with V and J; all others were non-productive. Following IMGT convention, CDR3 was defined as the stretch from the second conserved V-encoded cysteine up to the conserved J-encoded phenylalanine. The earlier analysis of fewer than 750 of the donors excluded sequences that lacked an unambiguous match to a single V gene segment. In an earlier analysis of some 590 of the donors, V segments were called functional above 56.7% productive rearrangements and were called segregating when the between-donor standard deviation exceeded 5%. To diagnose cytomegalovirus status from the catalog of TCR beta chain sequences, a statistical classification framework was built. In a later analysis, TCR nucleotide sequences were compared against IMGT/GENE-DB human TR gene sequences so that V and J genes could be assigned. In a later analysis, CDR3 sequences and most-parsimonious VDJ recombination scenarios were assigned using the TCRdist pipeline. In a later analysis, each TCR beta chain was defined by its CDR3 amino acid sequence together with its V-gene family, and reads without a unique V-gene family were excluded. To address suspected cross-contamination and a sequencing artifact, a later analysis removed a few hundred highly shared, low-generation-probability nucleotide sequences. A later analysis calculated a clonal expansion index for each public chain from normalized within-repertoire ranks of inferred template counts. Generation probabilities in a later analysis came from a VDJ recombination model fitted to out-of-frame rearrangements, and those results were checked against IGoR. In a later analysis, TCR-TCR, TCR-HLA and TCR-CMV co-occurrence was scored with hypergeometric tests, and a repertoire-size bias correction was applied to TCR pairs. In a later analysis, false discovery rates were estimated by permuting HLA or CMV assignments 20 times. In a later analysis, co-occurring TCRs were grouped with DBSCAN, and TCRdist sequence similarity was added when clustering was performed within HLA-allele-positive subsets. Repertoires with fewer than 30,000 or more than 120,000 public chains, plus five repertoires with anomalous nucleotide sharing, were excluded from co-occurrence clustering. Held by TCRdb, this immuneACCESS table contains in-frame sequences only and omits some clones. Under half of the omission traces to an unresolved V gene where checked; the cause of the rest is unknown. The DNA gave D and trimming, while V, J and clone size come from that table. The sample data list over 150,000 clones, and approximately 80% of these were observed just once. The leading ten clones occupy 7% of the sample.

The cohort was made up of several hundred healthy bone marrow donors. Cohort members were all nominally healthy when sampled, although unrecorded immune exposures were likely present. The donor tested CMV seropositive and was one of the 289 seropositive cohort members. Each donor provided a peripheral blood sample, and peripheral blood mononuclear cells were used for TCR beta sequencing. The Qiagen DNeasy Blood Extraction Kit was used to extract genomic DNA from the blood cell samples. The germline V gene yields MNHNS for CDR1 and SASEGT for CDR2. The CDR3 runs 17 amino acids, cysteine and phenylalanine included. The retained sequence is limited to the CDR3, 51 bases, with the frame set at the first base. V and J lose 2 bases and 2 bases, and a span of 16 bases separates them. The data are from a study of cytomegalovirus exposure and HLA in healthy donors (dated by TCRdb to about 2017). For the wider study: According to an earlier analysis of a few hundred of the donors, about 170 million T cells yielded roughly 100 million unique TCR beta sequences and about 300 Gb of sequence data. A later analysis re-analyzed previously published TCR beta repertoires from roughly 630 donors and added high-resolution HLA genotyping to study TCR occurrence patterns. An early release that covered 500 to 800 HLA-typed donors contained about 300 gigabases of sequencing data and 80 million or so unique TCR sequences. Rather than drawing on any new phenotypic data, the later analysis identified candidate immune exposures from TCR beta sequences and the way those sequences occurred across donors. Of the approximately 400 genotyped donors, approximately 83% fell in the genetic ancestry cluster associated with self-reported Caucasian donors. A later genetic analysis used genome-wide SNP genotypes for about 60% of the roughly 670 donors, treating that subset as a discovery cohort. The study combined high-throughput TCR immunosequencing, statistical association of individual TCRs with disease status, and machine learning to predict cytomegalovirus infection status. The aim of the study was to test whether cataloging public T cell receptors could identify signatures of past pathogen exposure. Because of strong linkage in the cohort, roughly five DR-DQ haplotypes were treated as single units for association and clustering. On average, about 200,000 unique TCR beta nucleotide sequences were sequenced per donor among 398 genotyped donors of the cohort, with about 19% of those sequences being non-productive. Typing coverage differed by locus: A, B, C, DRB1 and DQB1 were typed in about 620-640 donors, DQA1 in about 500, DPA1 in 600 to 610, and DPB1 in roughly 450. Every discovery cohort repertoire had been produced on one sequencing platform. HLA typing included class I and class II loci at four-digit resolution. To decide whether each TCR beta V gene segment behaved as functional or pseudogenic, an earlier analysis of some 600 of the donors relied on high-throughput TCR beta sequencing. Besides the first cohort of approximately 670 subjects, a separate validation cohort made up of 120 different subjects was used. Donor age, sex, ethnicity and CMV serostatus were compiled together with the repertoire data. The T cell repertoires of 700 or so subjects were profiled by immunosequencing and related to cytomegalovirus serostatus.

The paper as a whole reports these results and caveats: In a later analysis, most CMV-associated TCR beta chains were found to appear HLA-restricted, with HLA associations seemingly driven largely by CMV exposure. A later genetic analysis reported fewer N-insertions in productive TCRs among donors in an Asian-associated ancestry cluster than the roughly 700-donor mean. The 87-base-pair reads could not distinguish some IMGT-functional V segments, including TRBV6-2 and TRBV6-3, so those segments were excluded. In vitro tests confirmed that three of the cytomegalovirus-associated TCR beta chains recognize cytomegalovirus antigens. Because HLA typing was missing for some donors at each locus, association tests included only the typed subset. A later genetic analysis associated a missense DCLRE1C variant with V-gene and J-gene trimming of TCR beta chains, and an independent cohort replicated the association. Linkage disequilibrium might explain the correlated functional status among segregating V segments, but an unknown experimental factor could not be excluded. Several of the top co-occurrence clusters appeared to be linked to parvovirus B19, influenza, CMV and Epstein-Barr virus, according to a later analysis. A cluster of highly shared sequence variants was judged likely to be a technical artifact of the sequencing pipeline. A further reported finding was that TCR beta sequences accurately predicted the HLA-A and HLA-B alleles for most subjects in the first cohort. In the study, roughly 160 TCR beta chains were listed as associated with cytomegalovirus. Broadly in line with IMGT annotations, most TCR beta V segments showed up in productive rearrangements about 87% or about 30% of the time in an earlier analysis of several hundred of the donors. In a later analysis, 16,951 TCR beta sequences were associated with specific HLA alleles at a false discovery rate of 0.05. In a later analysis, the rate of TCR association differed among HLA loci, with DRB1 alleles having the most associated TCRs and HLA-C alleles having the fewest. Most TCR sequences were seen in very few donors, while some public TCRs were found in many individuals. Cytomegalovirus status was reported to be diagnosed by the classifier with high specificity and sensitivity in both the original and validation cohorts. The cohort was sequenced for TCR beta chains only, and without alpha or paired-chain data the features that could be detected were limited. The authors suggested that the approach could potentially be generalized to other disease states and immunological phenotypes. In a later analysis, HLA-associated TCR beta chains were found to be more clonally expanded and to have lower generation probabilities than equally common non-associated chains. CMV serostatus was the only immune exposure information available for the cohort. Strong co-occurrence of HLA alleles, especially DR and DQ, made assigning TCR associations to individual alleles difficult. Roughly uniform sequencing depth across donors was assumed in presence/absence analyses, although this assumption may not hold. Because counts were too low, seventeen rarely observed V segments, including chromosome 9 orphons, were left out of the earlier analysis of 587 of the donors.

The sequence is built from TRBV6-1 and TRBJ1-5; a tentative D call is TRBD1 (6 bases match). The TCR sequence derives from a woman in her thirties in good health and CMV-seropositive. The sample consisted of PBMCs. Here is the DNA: TGTGCCAGCAGTGAAACAGGGTCGGCGGTTGGCAATCAGCCCCAGCATTTT. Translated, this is CASSETGSAVGNQPQHF.